This TCR beta chain emerged from a study of cytomegalovirus exposure and HLA in healthy donors listed by TCRdb under 2017. For context, the study as a whole: In an earlier analysis of 550 to 750 of the donors, 276 Gb of sequence data and about 110 million unique TCR beta sequences from about 179 million T cells were reported. Approximately 300 gigabases of sequencing data and around 90 million unique TCR sequences made up an early release that covered 500 to 650 HLA-typed donors. Among the approximately 400 genotyped donors, around 81% belonged to the genetic ancestry cluster associated with self-reported Caucasian donors. The study aimed to test whether cataloging public T cell receptors could reveal signatures of past pathogen exposure. The study used immunosequencing to profile the T cell repertoires of 666 subjects and linked those repertoires to cytomegalovirus serostatus. Besides the first cohort of 666 subjects, a separate validation cohort made up of some 110 different subjects was used. High-throughput TCR immunosequencing, statistical association of individual TCRs with disease status, and machine learning were combined to predict cytomegalovirus infection status. A later analysis re-analyzed previously published TCR beta repertoires from 550 to 700 donors and added high-resolution HLA genotyping to study TCR occurrence patterns. In the later analysis, no new phenotypic data were used to find candidate immune exposures; instead, reliance was placed on TCR beta sequences and their occurrence across donors. An earlier analysis of 587 of the donors applied high-throughput TCR beta sequencing to assess whether each TCR beta V gene segment acted as functional or pseudogenic. Donor age, sex, ethnicity and CMV serostatus were compiled together with the repertoire data. In a later genetic analysis, genome-wide SNP genotypes for about 55% of the roughly 700 donors were used, and that subset was treated as a discovery cohort. Every discovery cohort repertoire had been produced on one sequencing platform. Both class I and class II loci were covered by HLA typing, at four-digit resolution. The number of donors typed differed by locus, with roughly 620-640 for A, B, C, DRB1 and DQB1, over 500 for DQA1, approximately 580 for DPA1, and 400 to 490 for DPB1. Four to six DR-DQ haplotypes were handled as single units for association and clustering because linkage in the cohort was strong. On average, 235,054 unique TCR beta nucleotide sequences were sequenced per donor among a few hundred genotyped donors of the cohort, with roughly 18% of those sequences being non-productive.

Receptor amplification or capture employed the immunoSEQ multiplex PCR assay. For the multiplex PCR, a mixture combining 60 forward primers for TCR Vbeta segments and 13 reverse primers for TCR Jbeta segments was used. A multiplex PCR assay on genomic DNA amplified the CDR3 region of rearranged TCR beta genes. The Illumina HiSeq System was used to sequence the amplified TCR beta libraries as 87-base-pair reads. The paper's processing steps were these. In a later analysis, tens of millions of unique TCR beta chains were counted across the roughly 610 repertoires, and around 11 million of these chains were shared by at least two donors. To remove PCR and sequencing errors, raw reads were error-corrected and collapsed into unique sequences using a nearest-neighbor algorithm that merged closely related sequences. To assign V, D and J gene segments, CDR3 sequences were aligned to IMGT reference sequences. For a sequence to be retained, a match of at least six nucleotides was required to both a V gene segment and a J gene segment. A rearrangement counted as productive if the CDR3 had no stop codons and remained in frame with V and J, and every other rearrangement counted as non-productive. Following IMGT convention, CDR3 was defined as the stretch from the second conserved V-encoded cysteine up to the conserved J-encoded phenylalanine. Sequences without an unambiguous match to a single V gene segment were excluded from the earlier analysis of about 600 of the donors. In an earlier analysis of some 590 of the donors, a V segment was called functional when productive rearrangements were above 56.7%, and segregating when the standard deviation between donors exceeded 5%. A statistical classification framework was built for diagnosing cytomegalovirus status from the catalog of TCR beta chain sequences. A later analysis assigned V and J genes by comparing TCR nucleotide sequences with IMGT/GENE-DB human TR gene sequences. In a later analysis, CDR3 sequences and most-parsimonious VDJ recombination scenarios were assigned using the TCRdist pipeline. In a later analysis, every TCR beta chain was defined by the combination of its CDR3 amino acid sequence and its V-gene family, and reads without a unique V-gene family were dropped. As a way to deal with suspected cross-contamination and a sequencing artifact, a later analysis dropped more than 500 nucleotide sequences that were highly shared and had low generation probability. In a later analysis, a clonal expansion index for each public chain was calculated from normalized within-repertoire ranks of inferred template counts. A later analysis computed generation probabilities with a VDJ recombination model fitted to out-of-frame rearrangements, and checked the results against IGoR. A later analysis scored TCR-TCR, TCR-HLA and TCR-CMV co-occurrence with hypergeometric tests, applying a repertoire-size bias correction to TCR pairs. False discovery rates were estimated in a later analysis by permuting HLA or CMV assignments 20 times. In a later analysis, co-occurring TCRs were grouped with DBSCAN, and TCRdist sequence similarity was added when clustering was performed within HLA-allele-positive subsets. Repertoires with fewer than 30,000 or more than 120,000 public chains, plus five repertoires with anomalous nucleotide sharing, were excluded from co-occurrence clustering. Held by TCRdb, this immuneACCESS table contains in-frame sequences only and omits some clones. Under half of the omission traces to an unresolved V gene where checked; the cause of the rest is unknown. The DNA gave D and trimming, while V, J and clone size come from that table. The sample table lists roughly 200,000 clones, 65% to 85% of them with a count of one. The ten largest clones represent approximately 2.9% of the sample.

Reading the germline V gene (reference sequence) gives CDR1 SGHNT and CDR2 YYREEE. Including cysteine and phenylalanine, the CDR3 has 18 amino acids. Just the 54-base CDR3 DNA is kept, in frame starting at base 1. V loses 1 base of germline sequence and J loses 5 bases, and the interval between the two ends is 24 bases. The research as a whole found: In a later analysis, the rate of TCR association differed among HLA loci, with DRB1 alleles having the most associated TCRs and HLA-C alleles having the fewest. The study gave a list of under 200 TCR beta chains associated with cytomegalovirus. The only immune exposure information available for the cohort was CMV serostatus. The classifier was reported to diagnose cytomegalovirus status with high specificity and sensitivity in both the original cohort and the validation cohort. Compared with the approximately 670-donor mean, donors in an Asian-associated ancestry cluster had fewer N-insertions in productive TCRs, according to a later genetic analysis. In an earlier analysis of around 500 of the donors, most TCR beta V segments appeared in productive rearrangements about 87% or about 30% of the time, broadly matching IMGT annotations. Roughly uniform sequencing depth across donors was assumed in presence/absence analyses, although this assumption may not hold. Approximately 16 rarely observed V segments, including chromosome 9 orphons, were excluded from the earlier analysis of 550 to 700 of the donors because counts were too low. When HLA alleles, especially DR and DQ, strongly co-occurred, attributing TCR associations to individual alleles was difficult. Across donors, most TCR sequences were observed very rarely, whereas some public TCRs were present in many individuals. A later analysis found that HLA-associated TCR beta chains were more clonally expanded and had lower generation probabilities than equally common non-associated chains. It was suggested by the authors that the approach could potentially be generalized to other disease states and immunological phenotypes. A cluster of highly shared sequence variants was judged likely to represent a technical artifact of the sequencing pipeline. A later genetic analysis associated a missense DCLRE1C variant with V-gene and J-gene trimming of TCR beta chains, and an independent cohort replicated the association. In a later analysis, more than 15,000 TCR beta sequences were associated with specific HLA alleles at a false discovery rate of 0.05. According to a later analysis, most CMV-associated TCR beta chains appeared to be HLA-restricted, and the HLA associations seemed to be driven largely by CMV exposure. Because HLA typing was missing for some donors at each locus, association tests included only the typed subset. Several of the top co-occurrence clusters appeared to be linked to parvovirus B19, influenza, CMV and Epstein-Barr virus, according to a later analysis. In vitro tests confirmed that three of the cytomegalovirus-associated TCR beta chains recognize cytomegalovirus antigens. The 87-base-pair reads could not distinguish some IMGT-functional V segments, including TRBV6-2 and TRBV6-3, so those segments were excluded. Correlated functional status among segregating V segments might be attributable to linkage disequilibrium, but an unknown experimental factor could not be ruled out. A further reported finding was that TCR beta sequences accurately predicted the HLA-A and HLA-B alleles for most subjects in the first cohort. In this cohort, only TCR beta chains were sequenced, and detectable features were limited by the absence of alpha or paired-chain data.

The cohort was made up of under 800 healthy bone marrow donors. At the time of sampling, every cohort member was nominally healthy, though immune exposures that went unrecorded were likely present. The donor tested CMV seronegative, placing the donor among the roughly 350 seronegative members of the cohort. Each donor provided a peripheral blood sample, and peripheral blood mononuclear cells were used for TCR beta sequencing. Genomic DNA extraction from the blood cell samples was performed with the Qiagen DNeasy Blood Extraction Kit. In regard to this clone: The clone's antigen remains unknown. Base qualities are not at hand, and no much larger clone is one base apart.

The origin of this receptor is a female donor in good health and CMV-seronegative. Sequences were obtained from PBMCs. The chain was built from TRBV5-4 and TRBJ1-1, with an unclear D gene assignment. DNA sequence: TGTGCCAGCAGCTTGCTCTTCCGGGGTACAGTGGGATATACTGAAGCTTTCTTT. Its translation is CASSLLFRGTVGYTEAFF. Supplemented by the reference TRBV5-4 and TRBJ1-1 proteins around the CDR3, the complete variable domain is ETGVTQSPTHLIKTRGQQVTLRCSSQSGHNTVSWYQQALGQGPQFIFQYYREEENGRGNFPPRFSGLQFPNYSSELNVNALELDDSALYLCASSLLFRGTVGYTEAFFGQGTRLTVV.